The entry that follows covers one TCR beta chain sequence. The data belong to a study of CXCR3-negative and CXCR3-positive naive CD8 T cells. With UMI labels, 5' RACE was used to prepare the TRB cDNA libraries. TCRdb re-analyzed the 5' RACE reads; it lists each CDR3 protein once, without DNA. The sample holds 100,000 to 150,000 distinct CDR3 sequences. The CDR3 covers 13 residues. Germline loops: CDR1 SEHNR, CDR2 FQNEAQ (reference sequence). Sequencing was performed on naive CXCR3- CD8+ T cells from blood. Subset indicated: CD45RO-CCR7+CD27+CD95- naive CD8+ T cells lacking CXCR3 (TNR3-). The rearrangement joins TRBV7-9 to TRBJ2-7. This TCR was sampled from a human donor in good health. Some clones in this sample may be carry-over from other donors' samples. The CDR3: CASQIAGDYEQYF.